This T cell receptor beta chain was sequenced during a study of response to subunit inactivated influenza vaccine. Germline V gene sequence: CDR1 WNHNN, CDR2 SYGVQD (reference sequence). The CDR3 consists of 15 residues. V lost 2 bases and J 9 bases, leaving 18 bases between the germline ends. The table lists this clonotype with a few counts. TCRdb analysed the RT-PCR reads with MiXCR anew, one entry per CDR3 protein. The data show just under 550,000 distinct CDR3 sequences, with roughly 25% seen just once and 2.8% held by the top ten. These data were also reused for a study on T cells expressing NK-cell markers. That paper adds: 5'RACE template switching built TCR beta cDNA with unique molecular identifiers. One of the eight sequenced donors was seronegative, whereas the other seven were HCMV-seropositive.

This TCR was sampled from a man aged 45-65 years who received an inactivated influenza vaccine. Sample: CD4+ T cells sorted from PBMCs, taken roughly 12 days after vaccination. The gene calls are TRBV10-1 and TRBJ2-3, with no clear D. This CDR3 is CASSEGLAHLGTQYF. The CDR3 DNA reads TGCGCCAGCAGTGAGGGGTTGGCCCACCTGGGGACGCAGTATTTT.